These T cell receptor beta chains were read from a single sample in a study of T-cell reconstitution after alpha-beta-depleted transplantation in children. TCRdb called the PCR reads again in MiXCR, with one record for every CDR3 protein. The sample records about 500,000 distinct CDR3 sequences, less than 35% being singletons. The sequencing here drew on PBMCs from the stem cell graft donor, taken from the stem cell graft. The receptors here all came from a human donor who donated a stem cell graft to a child with aplastic anemia. Each CDR3 is given with its conserved first and last residue. Fields, in order: clone size, D gene, J gene, V gene, CDR3 DNA, CDR3 protein. The D gene is left open where the match is weak. For some rows the clone size is stated as once, few or many, or as a class when expanded; others skip it.

clone size: -; D gene: TRBD2; J gene: TRBJ2-5; V gene: TRBV12-3/TRBV12-4; CDR3 DNA: TGTGCCAGCAGGTTACTAGCGGGGAGTGGAGAGACCCAGTACTTC; CDR3 protein: CASRLLAGSGETQYF
clone size: few; D gene: -; J gene: TRBJ2-3; V gene: TRBV5-1; CDR3 DNA: TGCGCCAGCAGCTTGAATGCAGATACGCAGTATTTT; CDR3 protein: CASSLNADTQYF
clone size: few; D gene: -; J gene: TRBJ2-1; V gene: TRBV5-1; CDR3 DNA: TGCGCCAGCAGCTCGGGAGATTCGGGCAATGAGCAGTTCTTC; CDR3 protein: CASSSGDSGNEQFF
clone size: -; D gene: -; J gene: TRBJ2-6; V gene: TRBV13; CDR3 DNA: TGTGCCAGCAATAACCGGGACAGGGCCAACGTCCTGACTTTC; CDR3 protein: CASNNRDRANVLTF
clone size: -; D gene: TRBD1; J gene: TRBJ1-1; V gene: TRBV18; CDR3 DNA: TGTGCCAGCGCGACAGGGGTAGACACTGAAGCTTTCTTT; CDR3 protein: CASATGVDTEAFF
clone size: -; D gene: -; J gene: TRBJ2-5; V gene: TRBV29-1; CDR3 DNA: TGCAGCGTTCAAGAGCCGTCCTTGGCCCAGTACTTC; CDR3 protein: CSVQEPSLAQYF
clone size: -; D gene: -; J gene: TRBJ2-1; V gene: TRBV6-2/TRBV6-3; CDR3 DNA: TGTGCCAGCAGACAGCCACCCTACAATGAGCAGTTCTTC; CDR3 protein: CASRQPPYNEQFF
clone size: -; D gene: -; J gene: TRBJ1-1; V gene: TRBV12-3/TRBV12-4; CDR3 DNA: TGTGCCAGCAGCTCCCACGGCGGGGGAGACACTGAAGCTTTCTTT; CDR3 protein: CASSSHGGGDTEAFF
clone size: -; D gene: TRBD1; J gene: TRBJ2-1; V gene: TRBV25-1; CDR3 DNA: TGTGCCAGCAGTGTGGGGACAGCTTCCTACAATGAGCAGTTCTTC; CDR3 protein: CASSVGTASYNEQFF
clone size: few; D gene: -; J gene: TRBJ2-7; V gene: TRBV6-1; CDR3 DNA: TGTGCCAGCAGTGTTCAACAGGGACTGTACGAGCAGTACTTC; CDR3 protein: CASSVQQGLYEQYF
clone size: -; D gene: -; J gene: TRBJ2-3; V gene: TRBV6-2/TRBV6-3; CDR3 DNA: TGTGCCAGCAGTTATTTAAGTCCAGATACGCAGTATTTT; CDR3 protein: CASSYLSPDTQYF
clone size: -; D gene: -; J gene: TRBJ2-6; V gene: TRBV6-5; CDR3 DNA: TGTGCCAGCAGTTACTTATCTGGGGCCAACGTCCTGACTTTC; CDR3 protein: CASSYLSGANVLTF
clone size: -; D gene: -; J gene: TRBJ2-3; V gene: TRBV4-3; CDR3 DNA: TGCGCCAGCAGCCACCTTAGCGGAAGCACAGATACGCAGTATTTT; CDR3 protein: CASSHLSGSTDTQYF
clone size: few; D gene: TRBD1; J gene: TRBJ1-2; V gene: TRBV3-1; CDR3 DNA: TGTGCCAGCAGCCTAATCACCGGGACAGGGGGCGCGGTTGACTATGGCTACACCTTC; CDR3 protein: CASSLITGTGGAVDYGYTF
clone size: -; D gene: TRBD1; J gene: TRBJ1-5; V gene: TRBV6-2/TRBV6-3; CDR3 DNA: TGTGCCAGCAGTAATGGACAGGGTAGCAATCAGCCCCAGCATTTT; CDR3 protein: CASSNGQGSNQPQHF
clone size: -; D gene: -; J gene: TRBJ2-7; V gene: TRBV27; CDR3 DNA: TGTGCCAGCAGGGGGCGGGGTATTATCACAACCTACGAGCAGTACTTC; CDR3 protein: CASRGRGIITTYEQYF
clone size: -; D gene: TRBD2; J gene: TRBJ2-1; V gene: TRBV9; CDR3 DNA: TGTGCCAGCAGCGATATGACTAGCGGGCCCTACAATGAGCAGTTCTTC; CDR3 protein: CASSDMTSGPYNEQFF
clone size: many; D gene: -; J gene: TRBJ1-2; V gene: TRBV12-3/TRBV12-4; CDR3 DNA: TGTGCCAGCAGTTTGGGCCGCTATGGCTACACCTTC; CDR3 protein: CASSLGRYGYTF
clone size: -; D gene: TRBD2; J gene: TRBJ2-1; V gene: TRBV7-3; CDR3 DNA: TGTGCCAGCAGTCGACAAGCCGGGACTACAGATGAGCAGTTCTTC; CDR3 protein: CASSRQAGTTDEQFF
clone size: few; D gene: -; J gene: TRBJ2-1; V gene: TRBV6-5; CDR3 DNA: TGTGCCAGCAGTTACTCCGGGAGAGGTTCCTCCTACAATGAGCAGTTCTTC; CDR3 protein: CASSYSGRGSSYNEQFF
clone size: few; D gene: TRBD1; J gene: TRBJ2-1; V gene: TRBV7-9; CDR3 DNA: TGTGCCAGCAGATATGATACAGGGGGCGCCTACAATGAGCAGTTCTTC; CDR3 protein: CASRYDTGGAYNEQFF
clone size: -; D gene: -; J gene: TRBJ2-1; V gene: TRBV5-1; CDR3 DNA: TGCGCCAGCAGCTTAGAACCAGGGGTCCCGTTCTTC; CDR3 protein: CASSLEPGVPFF
clone size: -; D gene: -; J gene: TRBJ1-4; V gene: TRBV29-1; CDR3 DNA: TGCAGCGTTGGACGGGCCACTAATGAAAAACTGTTTTTT; CDR3 protein: CSVGRATNEKLFF
clone size: -; D gene: TRBD2; J gene: TRBJ2-5; V gene: TRBV9; CDR3 DNA: TGTGCCAGCAGCGTACAGGGAAAGCTAGCGGGAGGGGAGACCCAGTACTTC; CDR3 protein: CASSVQGKLAGGETQYF
clone size: -; D gene: -; J gene: TRBJ1-3; V gene: TRBV29-1; CDR3 DNA: TGCAGCGTTGGGTCAGGGTCACCTGGAAACACCATATATTTT; CDR3 protein: CSVGSGSPGNTIYF
clone size: -; D gene: TRBD1; J gene: TRBJ1-4; V gene: TRBV19; CDR3 DNA: TGTGCCAGTAGAGCGGGACAGAATAATGAAAAACTGTTTTTT; CDR3 protein: CASRAGQNNEKLFF
clone size: -; D gene: -; J gene: TRBJ1-5; V gene: TRBV20-1; CDR3 DNA: TGCAGTGCAACTGGACCTAGCAATCAGCCCCAGCATTTT; CDR3 protein: CSATGPSNQPQHF
clone size: -; D gene: TRBD1; J gene: TRBJ1-2; V gene: TRBV27; CDR3 DNA: TGTGCCAGCAGTCAGACAGGGGCCCTCGACTATGGCTACACCTTC; CDR3 protein: CASSQTGALDYGYTF
clone size: -; D gene: -; J gene: TRBJ1-1; V gene: TRBV18; CDR3 DNA: TGTGCCAGCTCATCTTTGGGCGGAGGAGCTTTCTTT; CDR3 protein: CASSSLGGGAFF
clone size: few; D gene: TRBD1; J gene: TRBJ2-3; V gene: TRBV20-1; CDR3 DNA: TGCAGTGCCGCCGGGACAGGAGTCACAGATACGCAGTATTTT; CDR3 protein: CSAAGTGVTDTQYF
clone size: -; D gene: -; J gene: TRBJ2-7; V gene: TRBV20-1; CDR3 DNA: TGCAGTGCTTCTTCCCGGGACTCCACAACCTACGAGCAGTACTTC; CDR3 protein: CSASSRDSTTYEQYF
clone size: -; D gene: TRBD2; J gene: TRBJ2-7; V gene: TRBV6-1; CDR3 DNA: TGTGCCAGCAGCCGGGTAGCGGGTACCGGGTACGAGCAGTACTTC; CDR3 protein: CASSRVAGTGYEQYF
clone size: once; D gene: TRBD1; J gene: TRBJ1-5; V gene: TRBV12-3/TRBV12-4; CDR3 DNA: TGTGCCAGCAGTCCCGCAGGGGGAAGAGATCAGCCCCAGCATTTT; CDR3 protein: CASSPAGGRDQPQHF
clone size: -; D gene: TRBD2; J gene: TRBJ2-1; V gene: TRBV12-3/TRBV12-4; CDR3 DNA: TGTGCCAGCAGTTTTAGCGGGAGGGTTTATGAGCAGTTCTTC; CDR3 protein: CASSFSGRVYEQFF
clone size: -; D gene: TRBD1; J gene: TRBJ2-5; V gene: TRBV5-1; CDR3 DNA: TGCGCCAGCAGCCCCGGACAGGGGGCATGGGAGACCCAGTACTTC; CDR3 protein: CASSPGQGAWETQYF
clone size: -; D gene: TRBD1; J gene: TRBJ1-1; V gene: TRBV20-1; CDR3 DNA: TGCAGTGCTAGGCACCCGGGACAGGGCACGACTATGAGGGCGAACACTGAAGCTTTCTTT; CDR3 protein: CSARHPGQGTTMRANTEAFF
clone size: few; D gene: TRBD2; J gene: TRBJ2-3; V gene: TRBV20-1; CDR3 DNA: TGCAGTGCTAGTAGACTAGCGGGCCACATGGCAGATACGCAGTATTTT; CDR3 protein: CSASRLAGHMADTQYF
clone size: -; D gene: -; J gene: TRBJ2-3; V gene: TRBV4-3; CDR3 DNA: TGCGCCAGCAGCCAACGTGACCGGCGAAGCACAGATACGCAGTATTTT; CDR3 protein: CASSQRDRRSTDTQYF
clone size: -; D gene: TRBD1; J gene: TRBJ2-3; V gene: TRBV28; CDR3 DNA: TGTGCCAGCAGTTTCCCCGCCTCCGCGACAGGGGCTTTAGCTAGCACAGATACGCAGTATTTT; CDR3 protein: CASSFPASATGALASTDTQYF
clone size: -; D gene: TRBD1; J gene: TRBJ1-1; V gene: TRBV12-3/TRBV12-4; CDR3 DNA: TGTGCCAGCAGGGACAGGGGCACTGAAGCTTTCTTT; CDR3 protein: CASRDRGTEAFF
clone size: -; D gene: TRBD1; J gene: TRBJ1-5; V gene: TRBV6-1; CDR3 DNA: TGTGCCAGCAGTGCCTGGGACAGCCTTTATAGCAATCAGCCCCAGCATTTT; CDR3 protein: CASSAWDSLYSNQPQHF
clone size: few; D gene: TRBD2; J gene: TRBJ2-1; V gene: TRBV6-2/TRBV6-3; CDR3 DNA: TGTGCCAGCAGTCCCCGACTAGCGGGAGTGGGCAATGAGCAGTTCTTC; CDR3 protein: CASSPRLAGVGNEQFF
clone size: -; D gene: TRBD1; J gene: TRBJ1-6; V gene: TRBV7-9; CDR3 DNA: TGTGCCAGCAGCTTCGGACAGGGTGGGAATTCACCCCTCCACTTT; CDR3 protein: CASSFGQGGNSPLHF
clone size: -; D gene: -; J gene: TRBJ2-3; V gene: TRBV12-3/TRBV12-4; CDR3 DNA: TGTGCCAGCAGGCCTACGAAAATTGGGGATACGCAGTATTTT; CDR3 protein: CASRPTKIGDTQYF
clone size: few; D gene: -; J gene: TRBJ1-2; V gene: TRBV6-2/TRBV6-3; CDR3 DNA: TGTGCCAGCCGCCATGCCAGATACTATGGCTACACCTTC; CDR3 protein: CASRHARYYGYTF
clone size: few; D gene: -; J gene: TRBJ2-3; V gene: TRBV7-7; CDR3 DNA: TGTGCCAGCAGCTCCGGCGGGATTTGGTCAGATACGCAGTATTTT; CDR3 protein: CASSSGGIWSDTQYF
clone size: -; D gene: -; J gene: TRBJ2-3; V gene: TRBV5-6; CDR3 DNA: TGTGCCAGCAGCTTGACCACGCGCGGGACAACTTATACGCAGTATTTT; CDR3 protein: CASSLTTRGTTYTQYF
clone size: -; D gene: -; J gene: TRBJ1-4; V gene: TRBV7-8; CDR3 DNA: TGTGCCAGCAGGTTAAACAGTGGATTTAATGAAAAACTGTTTTTT; CDR3 protein: CASRLNSGFNEKLFF
clone size: -; D gene: -; J gene: TRBJ2-7; V gene: TRBV12-3/TRBV12-4; CDR3 DNA: TGTGCCAGCAGTTTATGGGGGACTGACGAGCAGTACTTC; CDR3 protein: CASSLWGTDEQYF
clone size: -; D gene: -; J gene: TRBJ1-5; V gene: TRBV28; CDR3 DNA: TGTGCCAGCAGTTTAAGCAGATTACAGCCCCAGCATTTT; CDR3 protein: CASSLSRLQPQHF
clone size: -; D gene: TRBD2; J gene: TRBJ2-7; V gene: TRBV20-1; CDR3 DNA: TGCAGTGCTCGCAAGGATGGGGGGGCCTACGAGCAGTACTTC; CDR3 protein: CSARKDGGAYEQYF
clone size: -; D gene: -; J gene: TRBJ2-6; V gene: TRBV27; CDR3 DNA: TGTGCCAGCAGTTTATCGTGGGGGGCCAACGTCCTGACTTTC; CDR3 protein: CASSLSWGANVLTF
clone size: -; D gene: -; J gene: TRBJ2-7; V gene: TRBV6-2/TRBV6-3; CDR3 DNA: TGTGCCAGCAGGACCGGGACCCAGAGCTCCTACGAGCAGTACTTC; CDR3 protein: CASRTGTQSSYEQYF
clone size: -; D gene: TRBD2; J gene: TRBJ2-3; V gene: TRBV27; CDR3 DNA: TGTGCCAGCAGTTCCTTGGGCCTAGCGGGAGATGCGGATACGCAGTATTTT; CDR3 protein: CASSSLGLAGDADTQYF
clone size: -; D gene: TRBD2; J gene: TRBJ2-3; V gene: TRBV6-4; CDR3 DNA: TGTGCCAGCAGTGAGGCGGGAGGGTCCACAGATACGCAGTATTTT; CDR3 protein: CASSEAGGSTDTQYF
clone size: -; D gene: TRBD1; J gene: TRBJ1-5; V gene: TRBV28; CDR3 DNA: TGTGCTGGCCGACAGGGATCGCCCAATCAGCCCCAGCATTTT; CDR3 protein: CAGRQGSPNQPQHF
clone size: -; D gene: -; J gene: TRBJ1-1; V gene: TRBV12-3/TRBV12-4; CDR3 DNA: TGTGCCAGCAGCCAAGGGGGGGAATACACTGAAGCTTTCTTT; CDR3 protein: CASSQGGEYTEAFF
clone size: -; D gene: -; J gene: TRBJ2-1; V gene: TRBV20-1; CDR3 DNA: TGCAGTGCTTCCCTGACGGGGGCGTACAATGAGCAGTTCTTC; CDR3 protein: CSASLTGAYNEQFF
clone size: -; D gene: TRBD1; J gene: TRBJ1-2; V gene: TRBV6-5; CDR3 DNA: TGTGCCAGCAGTTACCAGGACAGGGGGCGCGATGGCTACACCTTC; CDR3 protein: CASSYQDRGRDGYTF
clone size: many; D gene: -; J gene: TRBJ2-2; V gene: TRBV20-1; CDR3 DNA: TGCAGTGCTGGAAAGACAGGTCCGAACACCGGGGAGCTGTTTTTT; CDR3 protein: CSAGKTGPNTGELFF